Sequencing of this T cell receptor beta chain was carried out in a study of control samples from healthy donors and cancer patients. Some clones are missing from TCRdb's copy, which holds only in-frame ones; the method was immunoSEQ multiplex PCR. The sample consists of some 120,000 clones, about 95% of them appearing once. Material: blood. The TCR was taken from a man aged 25-40 years in good health.

CDR3 sequence (DNA): TGTGCCAGTAGACGGACCGTTCACGAGACCCAGTACTTC. Its translation is CASRRTVHETQYF. The chain recombines TRBV6-5 with TRBJ2-5, with unresolved D. Between the trimmed V and J ends, which lost 9 bases and 5 bases, there was a span of 16 bases. The germline V gene encodes CDR1 MNHEY and CDR2 SVGAGI. This CDR3 spans 13 amino acids.